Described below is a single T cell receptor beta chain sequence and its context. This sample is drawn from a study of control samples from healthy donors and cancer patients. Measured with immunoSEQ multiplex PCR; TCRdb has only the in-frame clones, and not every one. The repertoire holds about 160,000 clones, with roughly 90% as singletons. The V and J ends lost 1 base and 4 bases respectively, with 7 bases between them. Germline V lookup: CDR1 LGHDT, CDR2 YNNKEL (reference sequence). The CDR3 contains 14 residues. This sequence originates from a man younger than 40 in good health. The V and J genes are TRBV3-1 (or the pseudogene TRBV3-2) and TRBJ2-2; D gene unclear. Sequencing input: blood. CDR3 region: CASSQGSVTGELFF. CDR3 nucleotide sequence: TGTGCCAGCAGCCAAGGGAGTGTCACCGGGGAGCTGTTTTTT.